The source of this T cell receptor (beta chain) is a study of blood T cell repertoires in COVID-19. The V and J ends lost 5 bases and 7 bases, in that order; junction bases with no gene match: 7. Germline V gene data show CDR1 as SGHVS and CDR2 as FNYEAQ. The CDR3 runs 15 residues. Profiling relied on immunoSEQ multiplex PCR, and the TCRdb table lists in-frame clones only, not all of them. The data contain under 250,000 clones, roughly 88% of them singletons. The sequenced sample was PBMCs or T cells enriched from blood (not recorded which). The chain has TRBV7-6 and TRBJ1-6; 8 nucleotides match TRBD1. The source is a middle-aged woman who had been exposed to COVID-19. CDR3 sequence reads: CASSVDRDPNSPLHF. CDR3 in DNA: TGTGCCAGCAGCGTGGACAGGGACCCAAATTCACCCCTCCACTTT.